What follows describes a single T cell receptor beta chain. What it recognizes is unknown. The data are from a study of T-cell memory formation after mild COVID-19. Notes on the study in general: Clones shrinking between day 15 and 85 showed a balanced CD4/CD8 split, and those that grew later tilted toward CD4+.

The germline V gene encodes CDR1 SGHAT and CDR2 FQNNGV. The CDR3 has 15 residues. V trimming: 7 bases; J trimming: 7 bases; junction bases outside the gene matches: 15. Constant-segment primers served in 5'RACE that generated TCR alpha and TCR beta cDNA libraries bearing sample barcodes and UMIs. Via MiXCR, TCRdb re-called the 5' RACE reads, giving one row per CDR3 protein. Among about 500,000 distinct CDR3 sequences listed, approximately 20% were seen once. V is TRBV11-2 and J is TRBJ2-7; TRBD1 agrees at 8 bases. The TCR was taken from an adult woman who had mild COVID-19 (a few samples of this study predate the infection). Cell type and time point are not known. The sequenced sample consisted of PBMCs or a T cell subset sorted from them (not recorded which). The CDR3 DNA reads TGTGCCAGCACCGTTAGGATGCAGGGGGCAGGGGAGCAGTACTTC. This sequence encodes CASTVRMQGAGEQYF.